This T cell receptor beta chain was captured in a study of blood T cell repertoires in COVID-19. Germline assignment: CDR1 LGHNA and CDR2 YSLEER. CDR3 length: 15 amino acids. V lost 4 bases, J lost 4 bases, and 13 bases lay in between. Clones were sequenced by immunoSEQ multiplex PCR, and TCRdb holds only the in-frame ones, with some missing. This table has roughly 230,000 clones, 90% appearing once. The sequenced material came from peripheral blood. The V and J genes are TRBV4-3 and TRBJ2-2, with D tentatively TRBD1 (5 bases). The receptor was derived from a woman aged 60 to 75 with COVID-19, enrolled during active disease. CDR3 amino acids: CASSPTTVLTGELFF. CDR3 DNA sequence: TGCGCCAGCAGCCCAACGACAGTACTCACCGGGGAGCTGTTTTTT.